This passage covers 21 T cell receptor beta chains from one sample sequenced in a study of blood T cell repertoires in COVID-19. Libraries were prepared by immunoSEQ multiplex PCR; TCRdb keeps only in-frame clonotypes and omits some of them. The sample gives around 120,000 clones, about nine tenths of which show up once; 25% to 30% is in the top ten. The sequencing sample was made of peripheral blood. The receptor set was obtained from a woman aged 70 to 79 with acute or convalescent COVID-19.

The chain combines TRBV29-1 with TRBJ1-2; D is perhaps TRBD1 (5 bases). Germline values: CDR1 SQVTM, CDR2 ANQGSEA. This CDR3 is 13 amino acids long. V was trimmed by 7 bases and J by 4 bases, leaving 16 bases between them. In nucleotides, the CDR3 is TGCAGCGCCGGTGGGAGGGGCGGCTATGGCTACACCTTC. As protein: CSAGGRGGYGYTF.

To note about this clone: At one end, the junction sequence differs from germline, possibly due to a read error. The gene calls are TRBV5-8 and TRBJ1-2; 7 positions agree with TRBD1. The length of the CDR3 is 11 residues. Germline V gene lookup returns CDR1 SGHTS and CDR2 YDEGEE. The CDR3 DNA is TGTGCCAGCAGCTTGACCCGGGACAGTTTCTTC. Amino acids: CASSLTRDSFF.

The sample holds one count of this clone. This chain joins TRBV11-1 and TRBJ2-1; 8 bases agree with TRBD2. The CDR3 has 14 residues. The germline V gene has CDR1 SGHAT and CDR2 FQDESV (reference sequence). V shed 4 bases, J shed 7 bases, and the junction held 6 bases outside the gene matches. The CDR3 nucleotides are TGTGCCAGCAGCTCCGGGACTAGTGTTAATGAGCAGTTCTTC. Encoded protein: CASSSGTSVNEQFF. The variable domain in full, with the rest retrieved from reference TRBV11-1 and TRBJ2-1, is EAEVAQSPRYKITEKSQAVAFWCDPISGHATLYWYRQILGQGPELLVQFQDESVVDDSQLPKDRFSAERLKGVDSTLKIQPAELGDSAMYLCASSSGTSVNEQFFGPGTRLTVL.

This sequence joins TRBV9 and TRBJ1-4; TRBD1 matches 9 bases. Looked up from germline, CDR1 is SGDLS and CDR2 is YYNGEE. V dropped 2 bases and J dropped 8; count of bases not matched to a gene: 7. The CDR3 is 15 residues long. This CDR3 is CASSVRTGEGEKLFF. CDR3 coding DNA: TGTGCCAGCAGCGTTAGGACAGGGGAGGGGGAAAAACTGTTTTTT.

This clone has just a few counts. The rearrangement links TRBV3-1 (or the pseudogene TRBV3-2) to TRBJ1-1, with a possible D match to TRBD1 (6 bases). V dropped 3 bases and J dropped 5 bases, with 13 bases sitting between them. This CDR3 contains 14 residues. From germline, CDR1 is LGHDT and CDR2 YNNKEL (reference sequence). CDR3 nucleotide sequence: TGTGCCAGCAGCCATGGCAGGGGAGGGACTGAAGCTTTCTTT. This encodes CASSHGRGGTEAFF.

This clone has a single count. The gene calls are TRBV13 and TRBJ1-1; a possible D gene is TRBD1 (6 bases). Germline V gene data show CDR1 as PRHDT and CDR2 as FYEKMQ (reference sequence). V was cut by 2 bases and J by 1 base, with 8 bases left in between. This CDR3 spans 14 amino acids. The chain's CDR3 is CASSLRQANTEAFF. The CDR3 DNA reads TGTGCCAGCAGCTTAAGACAGGCGAACACTGAAGCTTTCTTT.

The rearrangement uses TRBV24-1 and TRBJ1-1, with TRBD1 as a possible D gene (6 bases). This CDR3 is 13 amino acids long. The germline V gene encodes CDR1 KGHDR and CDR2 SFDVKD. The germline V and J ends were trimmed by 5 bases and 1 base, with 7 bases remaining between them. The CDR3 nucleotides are TGTGCCACCAGTGCGGACAGGAACACTGAAGCTTTCTTT. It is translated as CATSADRNTEAFF.

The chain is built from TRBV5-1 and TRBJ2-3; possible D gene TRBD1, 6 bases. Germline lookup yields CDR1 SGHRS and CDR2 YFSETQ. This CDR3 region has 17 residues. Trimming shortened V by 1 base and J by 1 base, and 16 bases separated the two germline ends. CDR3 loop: CASSLRNRTEGTDTQYF. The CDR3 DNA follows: TGCGCCAGCAGCTTGAGAAACCGGACAGAAGGCACAGATACGCAGTATTTT.

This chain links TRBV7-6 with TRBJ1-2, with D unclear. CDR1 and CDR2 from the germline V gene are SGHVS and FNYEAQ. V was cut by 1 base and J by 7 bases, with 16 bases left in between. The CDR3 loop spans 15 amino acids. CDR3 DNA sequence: TGTGCCAGCAGCTTAGGGGGTTGGGAGACGGGTGGCTACACCTTC. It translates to CASSLGGWETGGYTF.

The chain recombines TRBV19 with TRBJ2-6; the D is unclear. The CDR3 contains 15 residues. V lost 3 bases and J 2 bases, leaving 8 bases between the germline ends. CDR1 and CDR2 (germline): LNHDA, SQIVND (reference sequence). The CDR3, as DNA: TGTGCCAGTAGTATTCGAACAGCTGGGGCCAACGTCCTGACTTTC. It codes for CASSIRTAGANVLTF.

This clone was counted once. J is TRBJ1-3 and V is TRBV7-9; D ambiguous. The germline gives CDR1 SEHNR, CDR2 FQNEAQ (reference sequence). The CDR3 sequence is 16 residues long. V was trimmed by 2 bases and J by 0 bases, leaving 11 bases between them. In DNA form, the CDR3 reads TGTGCCAGCAGCTTAAATACCGCGTACTCTGGAAACACCATATATTTT. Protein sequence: CASSLNTAYSGNTIYF.

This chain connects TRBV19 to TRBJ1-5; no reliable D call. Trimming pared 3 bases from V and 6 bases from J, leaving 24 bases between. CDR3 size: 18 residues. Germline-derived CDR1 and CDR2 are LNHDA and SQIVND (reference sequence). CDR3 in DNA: TGTGCCAGTAGTATGGGGTCGGGGATCGGGGTCCGCGGTCAGCCCCAGCATTTT. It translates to CASSMGSGIGVRGQPQHF. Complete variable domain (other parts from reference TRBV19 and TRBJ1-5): DGGITQSPKYLFRKEGQNVTLSCEQNLNHDAMYWYRQDPGQGLRLIYYSQIVNDFQKGDIAEGYSVSREKKESFPLTVTSAQKNPTAFYLCASSMGSGIGVRGQPQHFGDGTRLSIL.

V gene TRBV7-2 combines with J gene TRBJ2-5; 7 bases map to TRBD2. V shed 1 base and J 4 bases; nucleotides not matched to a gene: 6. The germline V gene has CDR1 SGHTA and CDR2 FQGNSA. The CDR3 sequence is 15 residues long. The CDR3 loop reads CASSLVTGEGETQYF. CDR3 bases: TGTGCCAGCAGCTTAGTTACGGGGGAGGGAGAGACCCAGTACTTC.

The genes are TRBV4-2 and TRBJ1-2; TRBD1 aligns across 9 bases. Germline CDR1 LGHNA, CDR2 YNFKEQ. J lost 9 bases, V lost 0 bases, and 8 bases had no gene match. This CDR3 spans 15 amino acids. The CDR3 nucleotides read TGTGCCAGCAGCCAAGATCTGGGACAGGGCCTCCGCTACACCTTC. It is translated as CASSQDLGQGLRYTF.

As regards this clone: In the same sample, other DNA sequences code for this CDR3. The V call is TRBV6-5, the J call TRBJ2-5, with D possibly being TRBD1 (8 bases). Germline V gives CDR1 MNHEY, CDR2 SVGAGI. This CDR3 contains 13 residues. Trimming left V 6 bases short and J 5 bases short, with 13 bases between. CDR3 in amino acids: CASRQGGRETQYF. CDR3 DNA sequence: TGTGCCAGCAGACAGGGGGGGCGGGAGACCCAGTACTTC.

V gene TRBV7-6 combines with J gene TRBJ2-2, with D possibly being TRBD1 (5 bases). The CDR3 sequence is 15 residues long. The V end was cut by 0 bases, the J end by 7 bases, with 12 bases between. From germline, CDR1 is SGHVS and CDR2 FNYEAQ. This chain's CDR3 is CASSLAPPGNGELFF. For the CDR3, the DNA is TGTGCCAGCAGCTTAGCTCCTCCAGGGAACGGGGAGCTGTTTTTT.

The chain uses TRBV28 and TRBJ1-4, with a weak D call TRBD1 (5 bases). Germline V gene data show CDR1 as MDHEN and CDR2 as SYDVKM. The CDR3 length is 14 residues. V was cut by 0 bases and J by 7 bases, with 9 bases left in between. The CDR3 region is CASSLWGGVEKLFF. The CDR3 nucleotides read TGTGCCAGCAGTTTATGGGGGGGGGTTGAAAAACTGTTTTTT.

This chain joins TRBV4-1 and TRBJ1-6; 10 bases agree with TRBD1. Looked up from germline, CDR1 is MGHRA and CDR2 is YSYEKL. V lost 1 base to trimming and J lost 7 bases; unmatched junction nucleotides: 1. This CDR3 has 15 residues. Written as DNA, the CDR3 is TGCGCCAGCAGCCAAGGACAGGGGGCGAATTCACCCCTCCACTTT. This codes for CASSQGQGANSPLHF.

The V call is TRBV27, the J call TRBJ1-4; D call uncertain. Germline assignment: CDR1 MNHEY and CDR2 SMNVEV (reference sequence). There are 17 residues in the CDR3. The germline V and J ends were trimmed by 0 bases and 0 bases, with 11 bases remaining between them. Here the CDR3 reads CASSLSGLGATNEKLFF. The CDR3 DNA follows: TGTGCCAGCAGTTTATCGGGGTTGGGAGCAACTAATGAAAAACTGTTTTTT.

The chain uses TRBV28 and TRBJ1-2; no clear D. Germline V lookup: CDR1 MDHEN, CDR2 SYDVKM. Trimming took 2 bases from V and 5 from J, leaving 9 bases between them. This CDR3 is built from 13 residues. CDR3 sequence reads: CASSLSGVYGYTF. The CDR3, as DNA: TGTGCCAGCAGTTTAAGCGGGGTATATGGCTACACCTTC.

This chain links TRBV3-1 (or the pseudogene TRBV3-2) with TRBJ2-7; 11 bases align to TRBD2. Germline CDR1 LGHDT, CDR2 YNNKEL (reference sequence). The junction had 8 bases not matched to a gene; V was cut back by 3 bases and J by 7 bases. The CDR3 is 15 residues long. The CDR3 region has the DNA TGTGCCAGCAGCCAGACACTAGCGGGGGCGGGGGAGCAGTACTTC. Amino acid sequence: CASSQTLAGAGEQYF.